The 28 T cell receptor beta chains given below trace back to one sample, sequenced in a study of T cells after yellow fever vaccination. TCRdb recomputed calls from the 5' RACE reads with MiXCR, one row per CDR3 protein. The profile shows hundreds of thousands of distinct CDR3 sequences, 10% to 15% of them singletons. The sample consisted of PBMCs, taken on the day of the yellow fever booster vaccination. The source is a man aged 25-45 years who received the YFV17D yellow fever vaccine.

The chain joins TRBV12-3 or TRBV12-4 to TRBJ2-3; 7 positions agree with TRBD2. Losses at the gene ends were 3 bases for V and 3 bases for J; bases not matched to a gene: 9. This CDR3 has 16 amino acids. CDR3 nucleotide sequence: TGTGCCAGCAGTTTTGATGGCGGGAGAAGGACAGATACGCAGTATTTT. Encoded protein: CASSFDGGRRTDTQYF.

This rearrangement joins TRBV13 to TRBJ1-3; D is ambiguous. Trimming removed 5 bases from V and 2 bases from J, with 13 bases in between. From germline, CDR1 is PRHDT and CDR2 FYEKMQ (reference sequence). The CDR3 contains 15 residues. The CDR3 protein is CASSHRTSAGNTIYF. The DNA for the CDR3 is TGTGCCAGCAGCCACCGGACCAGCGCTGGAAACACCATATATTTT.

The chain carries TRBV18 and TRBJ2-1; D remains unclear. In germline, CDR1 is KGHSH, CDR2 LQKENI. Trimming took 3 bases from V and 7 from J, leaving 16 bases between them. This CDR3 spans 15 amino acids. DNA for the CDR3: TGTGCCAGCTCACCCACTGGACCGATCGCTAATGAGCAGTTCTTC. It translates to CASSPTGPIANEQFF. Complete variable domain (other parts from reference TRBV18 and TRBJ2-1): NAGVMQNPRHLVRRRGQEARLRCSPMKGHSHVYWYRQLPEEGLKFMVYLQKENIIDESGMPKERFSAEFPKEGPSILRIQQVVRGDSAAYFCASSPTGPIANEQFFGPGTRLTVL.

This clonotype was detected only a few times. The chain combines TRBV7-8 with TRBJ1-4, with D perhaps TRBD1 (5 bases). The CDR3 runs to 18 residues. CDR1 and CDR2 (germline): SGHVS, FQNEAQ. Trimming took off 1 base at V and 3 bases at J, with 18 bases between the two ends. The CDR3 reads CASSLVLPGLGANEKLFF. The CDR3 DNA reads TGTGCCAGCAGCTTAGTTCTTCCAGGGCTAGGGGCTAATGAAAAACTGTTTTTT.

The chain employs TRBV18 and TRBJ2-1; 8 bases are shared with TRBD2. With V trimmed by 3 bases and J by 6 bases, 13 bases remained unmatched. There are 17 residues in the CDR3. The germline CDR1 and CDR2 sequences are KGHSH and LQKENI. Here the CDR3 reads CASSPTWLAGRSNEQFF. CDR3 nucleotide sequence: TGTGCCAGCTCACCCACCTGGCTAGCGGGCCGCTCCAATGAGCAGTTCTTC.

CDR3 in amino acids: CASSLGQALYEQYF. CDR3 DNA sequence: TGTGCCAGCAGCTTGGGACAGGCACTCTACGAGCAGTACTTC. The chain joins TRBV7-6 to TRBJ2-7, with TRBD1 matching 8 bases. CDR3 size: 14 residues. The trim removed 3 bases at V and 3 bases at J, leaving 4 bases unmatched. Per germline, CDR1 SGHVS and CDR2 FNYEAQ.

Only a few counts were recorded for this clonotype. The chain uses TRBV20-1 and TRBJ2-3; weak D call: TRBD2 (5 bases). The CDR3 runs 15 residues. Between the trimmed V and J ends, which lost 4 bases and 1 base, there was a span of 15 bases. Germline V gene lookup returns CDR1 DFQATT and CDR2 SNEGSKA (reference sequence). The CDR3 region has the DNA TGCAGTGCTATCCTGGCACGGGGTGGCACAGATACGCAGTATTTT. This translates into CSAILARGGTDTQYF.

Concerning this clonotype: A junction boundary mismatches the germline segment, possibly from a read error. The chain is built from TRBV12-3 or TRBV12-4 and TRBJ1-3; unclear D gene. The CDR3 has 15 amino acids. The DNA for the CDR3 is TGTGCCAGCAGTTTAGGAGACTTCTCTGGAAACACCAGATATTTT. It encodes CASSLGDFSGNTRYF.

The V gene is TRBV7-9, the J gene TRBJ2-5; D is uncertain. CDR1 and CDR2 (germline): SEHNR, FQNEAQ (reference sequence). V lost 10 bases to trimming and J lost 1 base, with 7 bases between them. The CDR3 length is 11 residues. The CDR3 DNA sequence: TGTGCCATACACCTCCAAGAGACCCAGTACTTC. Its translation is CAIHLQETQYF.

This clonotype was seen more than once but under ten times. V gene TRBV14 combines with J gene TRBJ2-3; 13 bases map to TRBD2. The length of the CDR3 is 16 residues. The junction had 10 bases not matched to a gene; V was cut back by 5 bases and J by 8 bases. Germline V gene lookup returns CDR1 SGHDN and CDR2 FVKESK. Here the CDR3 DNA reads TGTGCCAGCAGCTTCACTAGCGGGAGGGCCGCTAGTACGCAGTATTTT. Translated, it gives CASSFTSGRAASTQYF.

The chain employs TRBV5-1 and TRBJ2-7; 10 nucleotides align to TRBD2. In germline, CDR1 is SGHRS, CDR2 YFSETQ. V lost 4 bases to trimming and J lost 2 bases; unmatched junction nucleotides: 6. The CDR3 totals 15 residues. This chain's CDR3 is CASSPASGSAYEQYF. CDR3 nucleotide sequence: TGCGCCAGCAGCCCGGCTAGCGGGAGTGCCTACGAGCAGTACTTC. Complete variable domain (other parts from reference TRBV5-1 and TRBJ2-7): KAGVTQTPRYLIKTRGQQVTLSCSPISGHRSVSWYQQTPGQGLQFLFEYFSETQRNKGNFPGRFSGRQFSNSRSEMNVSTLELGDSALYLCASSPASGSAYEQYFGPGTRLTVT.

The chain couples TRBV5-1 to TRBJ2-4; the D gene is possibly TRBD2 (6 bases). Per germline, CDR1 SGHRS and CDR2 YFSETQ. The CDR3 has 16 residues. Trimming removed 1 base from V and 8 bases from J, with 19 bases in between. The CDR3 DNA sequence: TGCGCCAGCAGCTTGCTCCTAGCGACTGCTGGGGACATTCAGTACTTC. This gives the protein CASSLLLATAGDIQYF.

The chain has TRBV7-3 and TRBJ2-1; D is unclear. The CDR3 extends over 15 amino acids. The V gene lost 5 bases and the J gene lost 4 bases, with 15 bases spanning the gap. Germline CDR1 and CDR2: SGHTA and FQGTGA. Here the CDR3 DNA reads TGTGCCAGCAGCGACCCAGCCTCGCATTACAATGAGCAGTTCTTC. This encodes CASSDPASHYNEQFF.

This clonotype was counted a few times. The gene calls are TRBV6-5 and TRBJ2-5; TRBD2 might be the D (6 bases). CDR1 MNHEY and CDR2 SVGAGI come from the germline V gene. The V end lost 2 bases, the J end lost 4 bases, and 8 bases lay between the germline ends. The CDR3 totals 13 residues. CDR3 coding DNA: TGTGCCAGCAGTTACGAGGGAGGAGAGACCCAGTACTTC. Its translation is CASSYEGGETQYF.

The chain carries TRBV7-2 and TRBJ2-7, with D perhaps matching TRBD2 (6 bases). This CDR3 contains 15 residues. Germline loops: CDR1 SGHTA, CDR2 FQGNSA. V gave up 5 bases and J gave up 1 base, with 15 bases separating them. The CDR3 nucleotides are TGTGCCAGCAGCCCCCAACTAGCAGGGTCCTACGAGCAGTACTTC. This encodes CASSPQLAGSYEQYF.

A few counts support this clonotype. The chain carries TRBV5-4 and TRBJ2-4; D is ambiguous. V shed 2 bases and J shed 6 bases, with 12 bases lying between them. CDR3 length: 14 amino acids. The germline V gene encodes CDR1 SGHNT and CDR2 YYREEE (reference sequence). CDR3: CASSLGGARNIQYF. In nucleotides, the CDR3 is TGTGCCAGCAGCTTAGGCGGTGCGAGAAACATTCAGTACTTC.

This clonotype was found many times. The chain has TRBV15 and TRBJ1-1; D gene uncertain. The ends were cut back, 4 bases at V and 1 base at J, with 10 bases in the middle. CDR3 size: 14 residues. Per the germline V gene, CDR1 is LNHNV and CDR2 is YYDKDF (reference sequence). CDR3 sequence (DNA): TGTGCCACCAGCATGAACAGAGCGAACACTGAAGCTTTCTTT. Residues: CATSMNRANTEAFF.

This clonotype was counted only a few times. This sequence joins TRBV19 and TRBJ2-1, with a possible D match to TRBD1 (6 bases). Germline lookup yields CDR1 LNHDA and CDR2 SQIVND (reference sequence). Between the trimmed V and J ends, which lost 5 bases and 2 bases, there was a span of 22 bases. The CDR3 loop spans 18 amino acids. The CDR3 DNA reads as TGTGCCAGTAGTGCCACACTATCCGGGACACCAGCCTACAATGAGCAGTTCTTC. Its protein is CASSATLSGTPAYNEQFF. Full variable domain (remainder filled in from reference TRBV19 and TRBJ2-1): DGGITQSPKYLFRKEGQNVTLSCEQNLNHDAMYWYRQDPGQGLRLIYYSQIVNDFQKGDIAEGYSVSREKKESFPLTVTSAQKNPTAFYLCASSATLSGTPAYNEQFFGPGTRLTVL.

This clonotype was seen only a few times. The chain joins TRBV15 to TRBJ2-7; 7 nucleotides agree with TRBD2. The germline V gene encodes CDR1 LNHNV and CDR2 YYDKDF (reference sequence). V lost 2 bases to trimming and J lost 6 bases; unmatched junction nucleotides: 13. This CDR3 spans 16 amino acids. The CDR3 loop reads CATSRKQPSPSGEQYF. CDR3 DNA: TGTGCCACCAGCAGAAAACAGCCATCCCCTAGCGGCGAGCAGTACTTC.

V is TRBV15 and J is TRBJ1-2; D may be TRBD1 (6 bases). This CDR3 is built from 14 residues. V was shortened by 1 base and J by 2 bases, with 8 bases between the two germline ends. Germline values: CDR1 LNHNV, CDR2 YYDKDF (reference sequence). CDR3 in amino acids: CATSRAGANYGYTF. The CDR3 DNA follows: TGTGCCACCAGCAGAGCGGGGGCGAACTATGGCTACACCTTC.

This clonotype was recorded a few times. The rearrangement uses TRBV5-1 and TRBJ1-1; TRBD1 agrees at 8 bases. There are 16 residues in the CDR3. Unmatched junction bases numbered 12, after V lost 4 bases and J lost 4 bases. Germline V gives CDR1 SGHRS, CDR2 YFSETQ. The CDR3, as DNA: TGCGCCAGCAGCACAGGACAGGGCACAGGGAGCACTGAAGCTTTCTTT. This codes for CASSTGQGTGSTEAFF.

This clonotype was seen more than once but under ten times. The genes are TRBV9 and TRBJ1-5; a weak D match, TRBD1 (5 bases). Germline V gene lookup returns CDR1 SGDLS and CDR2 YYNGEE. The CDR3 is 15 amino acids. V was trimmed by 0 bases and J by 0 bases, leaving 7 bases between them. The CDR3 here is CASSVGGLSNQPQHF. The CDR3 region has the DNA TGTGCCAGCAGCGTAGGGGGACTTAGCAATCAGCCCCAGCATTTT.

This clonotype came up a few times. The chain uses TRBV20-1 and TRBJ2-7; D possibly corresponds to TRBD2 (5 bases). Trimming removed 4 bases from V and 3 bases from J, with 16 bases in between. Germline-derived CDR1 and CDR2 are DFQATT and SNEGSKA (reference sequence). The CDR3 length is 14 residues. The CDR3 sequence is CSATEGPGDYEQYF. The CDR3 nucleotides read TGCAGTGCTACAGAGGGCCCCGGGGACTACGAGCAGTACTTC.

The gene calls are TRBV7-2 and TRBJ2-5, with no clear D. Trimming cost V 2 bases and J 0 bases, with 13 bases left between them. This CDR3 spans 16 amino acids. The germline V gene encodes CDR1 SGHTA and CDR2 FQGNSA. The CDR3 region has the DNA TGTGCCAGCAGCTTAACCCCCCCCGGTAACCAAGAGACCCAGTACTTC. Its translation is CASSLTPPGNQETQYF.

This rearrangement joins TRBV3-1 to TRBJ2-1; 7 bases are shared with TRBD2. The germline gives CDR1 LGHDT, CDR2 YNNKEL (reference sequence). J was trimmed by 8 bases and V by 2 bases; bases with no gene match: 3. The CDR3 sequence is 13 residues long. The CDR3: CASSQITSDEQFF. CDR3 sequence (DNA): TGTGCCAGCAGCCAAATTACTAGCGATGAGCAGTTCTTC.

The CDR3 DNA follows: TGTGCCAGCTGTGGGGGGGCTGGAAACACCATATATTTT. Translated: CASCGGAGNTIYF. The rearrangement links TRBV7-9 to TRBJ1-3, with D possibly being TRBD1 (5 bases). CDR1 is SEHNR, CDR2 FQNEAQ, per germline (reference sequence). This CDR3 has 13 residues. The V end was cut by 8 bases, the J end by 2 bases, with 10 bases between.

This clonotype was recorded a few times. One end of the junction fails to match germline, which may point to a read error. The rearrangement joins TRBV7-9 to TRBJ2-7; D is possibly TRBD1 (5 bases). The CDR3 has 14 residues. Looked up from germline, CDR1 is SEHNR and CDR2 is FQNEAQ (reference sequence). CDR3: CASSLDQGSHEQYF. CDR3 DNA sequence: TGTGCCAGCAGCTTAGACCAGGGCTCCCACGAGCAGTACTTC.

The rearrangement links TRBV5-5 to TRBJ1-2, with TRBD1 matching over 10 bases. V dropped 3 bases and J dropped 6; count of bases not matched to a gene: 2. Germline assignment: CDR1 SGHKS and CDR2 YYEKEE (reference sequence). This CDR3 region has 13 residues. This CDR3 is CASSSGTGDGYTF. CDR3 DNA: TGTGCCAGCAGCTCCGGGACAGGGGATGGCTACACCTTC. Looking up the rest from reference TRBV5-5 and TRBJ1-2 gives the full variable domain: DAGVTQSPTHLIKTRGQQVTLRCSPISGHKSVSWYQQVLGQGPQFIFQYYEKEERGRGNFPDRFSARQFPNYSSELNVNALLLGDSALYLCASSSGTGDGYTFGSGTRLTVV.